Listed below are T cell receptor beta chains from one sample, sequenced in a study of cytomegalovirus exposure and HLA in healthy donors. TCRdb keeps only in-frame clones here, not all; method: immunoSEQ multiplex PCR. The sample lists some 120,000 clones, 85% to 90% occurring once. The material sequenced was PBMCs. The origin of the receptors is a woman aged 18-29 years in good health and CMV-seronegative. Each CDR3 is given with its conserved first and last residue. The order of the fields is V gene, CDR3 length, D gene, J gene, clone size, CDR3 DNA, CDR3 protein. D genes are given only for firm matches. Not every row has a clone size; where given, it reads once, few, many or a size class.

TRBV30	17	TRBD2	TRBJ2-3	.	TGTGCCTGGAGTATTACCCGGACTAGCGGGAGGGCAGATACGCAGTATTTT	CAWSITRTSGRADTQYF
TRBV28	14	TRBD1	TRBJ1-5	.	TGTGCCAGCACCCACGACAGGGTAGGTCAGCCCCAGCATTTT	CASTHDRVGQPQHF
TRBV13	13	.	TRBJ2-3	.	TGTGCCAGCAGCTCCTCTAGCACAGATACGCAGTATTTT	CASSSSSTDTQYF
TRBV2	13	.	TRBJ2-1	once	TGTGCCAGCACCGCGGGACAGTACAATGAGCAGTTCTTC	CASTAGQYNEQFF
TRBV7-9	14	.	TRBJ2-7	few	TGTGCCAGCAGCTTAACCTCGGGAGCCAACGAGCAGTACTTC	CASSLTSGANEQYF
TRBV19	16	TRBD1	TRBJ1-1	.	TGTGCCAGTAGTTCGCCCCGAGACAGGGCGGCCACTGAAGCTTTCTTT	CASSSPRDRAATEAFF
TRBV19	14	.	TRBJ1-2	.	TGTGCCAGTAGAAAGATCGCGGGTACAGATGGCTACACCTTC	CASRKIAGTDGYTF
TRBV7-9	12	TRBD1	TRBJ1-2	.	TGTGCCAGCAGCTTGACAGGGAATGGCTACACCTTC	CASSLTGNGYTF
TRBV19	13	.	TRBJ1-6	.	TGTGCCAGTAGTATAGGGGGAGATTCACCCCTCCACTTT	CASSIGGDSPLHF
TRBV5-4	14	.	TRBJ1-1	.	TGTGCCAGCAGCCCGGGGACACCCTCATCTGAAGCTTTCTTT	CASSPGTPSSEAFF
TRBV10-2	14	TRBD1	TRBJ1-6	.	TGCGCCAGCAAGCGGACAGGGCCGAATTCACCCCTCCACTTT	CASKRTGPNSPLHF
TRBV4-2	15	TRBD2	TRBJ2-1	.	TGTGCCAGCAGCCAGGGGACTAGCACGGTGAATGAGCAGTTCTTC	CASSQGTSTVNEQFF
TRBV6-1	11	.	TRBJ2-1	.	TGTGCCAGCAGTGGGGCTCATGAGCAGTTCTTC	CASSGAHEQFF
TRBV18	16	TRBD1	TRBJ2-5	.	TGTGCCAGCTCACCTGGGACAGGGGGCGGTCAGGAGACCCAGTACTTC	CASSPGTGGGQETQYF
TRBV6-6	13	.	TRBJ1-1	.	TGTGCCAGCAGTTCAACAGGGTGGTATGAAGCTTTCTTT	CASSSTGWYEAFF
TRBV27	12	.	TRBJ1-5	few	TGTGCCAGCCGGGAGGGCAATCAGCCCCAGCATTTT	CASREGNQPQHF
TRBV10-3	14	TRBD1	TRBJ1-4	.	TGTGCCATCAGTCCAGGGGGGACTAATGAAAAACTGTTTTTT	CAISPGGTNEKLFF
TRBV30	13	TRBD1	TRBJ1-2	once	TGTGCCTGGAGCCGGGGACAGGGCTATGGCTACACCTTC	CAWSRGQGYGYTF
TRBV6-1	14	.	TRBJ1-2	.	TGTGCCAGCAGTGAACCTAACAGGTACTATGGCTACACCTTC	CASSEPNRYYGYTF
TRBV6-1	15	TRBD1	TRBJ1-1	.	TGTGCCAGCAGGGGACAGGGGGCCCCATACTCTGAAGCTTTCTTT	CASRGQGAPYSEAFF
TRBV6-1	14	TRBD1	TRBJ1-2	.	TGTGCCAGCAATACAGGGGGCTTCGGCTATGGCTACACCTTC	CASNTGGFGYGYTF
TRBV7-2	13	TRBD2	TRBJ2-2	.	TGTGCCACCTTACTAGCGGGAGTCGGGGAGCTGTTTTTT	CATLLAGVGELFF
TRBV4-2	16	.	TRBJ1-3	.	TGTGCCAGCAGCCCTCAAGAAGCGTCGGGTGGCAACACCATATATTTT	CASSPQEASGGNTIYF
TRBV27	15	.	TRBJ2-3	.	TGTGCCAGCAGTGAGATATCTACTAGCACAGATACGCAGTATTTT	CASSEISTSTDTQYF
TRBV2	15	.	TRBJ2-2	.	TGTGCCAGCAGTGTACGGGGTTTTGAGGCCGGGGAGCTGTTTTTT	CASSVRGFEAGELFF
TRBV9	15	TRBD2	TRBJ2-1	.	TGTGCCAGCAGCGTAGCGGGGGGAACCTACAATGAGCAGTTCTTC	CASSVAGGTYNEQFF
TRBV28	11	.	TRBJ2-7	.	TGTGCCAGCAGACAGGGCCACGAGCAGTACTTC	CASRQGHEQYF
TRBV2	13	TRBD2	TRBJ2-7	.	TGTGCCAGCCGGCTAGCGGGGGCCTACGAGCAGTACTTC	CASRLAGAYEQYF
TRBV4-2	13	TRBD1	TRBJ1-2	few	TGTGCCAGCAGCCAGGGACAGGGCTATGGCTACACCTTC	CASSQGQGYGYTF
TRBV6-6	15	.	TRBJ1-1	.	TGTGCCAGCAGTGAGCAGCCCCGGGGGAACACTGAAGCTTTCTTT	CASSEQPRGNTEAFF
TRBV5-1	16	TRBD2	TRBJ2-2	.	TGCGCCAGCAGCTTGCCACTAGCGGGGGGAACCGGGGAGCTGTTTTTT	CASSLPLAGGTGELFF
TRBV28	12	TRBD1	TRBJ1-2	.	TGTGCCAGCAAGATGGACAGGGAAGGCTACACCTTC	CASKMDREGYTF
TRBV28	15	.	TRBJ2-1	.	TGTGCCAGCAGTTTATTGGCGTCAGGAAACAATGAGCAGTTCTTC	CASSLLASGNNEQFF
TRBV2	16	TRBD2	TRBJ2-1	.	TGTGCCAGCAGTGTAACTAGCGGGGGGTTTTACAATGAGCAGTTCTTC	CASSVTSGGFYNEQFF
TRBV6-1	14	.	TRBJ1-2	.	TGTGCCAGCAGTGAACGGGGCGGCGGGGATGGCTACACCTTC	CASSERGGGDGYTF
TRBV30	16	.	TRBJ2-3	.	TGTGCCTGGAGTGTTAGGGGGTCGGTGGGCACAGATACGCAGTATTTT	CAWSVRGSVGTDTQYF
TRBV6-6	12	.	TRBJ2-1	.	TGTGCCAGCAGTTACTCCGCGGATGAGCAGTTCTTC	CASSYSADEQFF
TRBV29-1	14	TRBD1	TRBJ1-3	.	TGCAGCGTCCTCCGGGACAGCTCTGGAAACACCATATATTTT	CSVLRDSSGNTIYF
TRBV7-8	12	.	TRBJ2-5	.	TGTGCCAGCAGCTTAGGGCTGGTGACCCAGTACTTC	CASSLGLVTQYF
TRBV5-1	14	.	TRBJ1-2	.	TGCGCCAGCAGCCAGGAGGAGAGTAACTATGGCTACACCTTC	CASSQEESNYGYTF
TRBV25-1	14	TRBD1	TRBJ1-1	.	TGTGCCAGCAGTAGGACAGGGGAAGGCCCTGAAGCTTTCTTT	CASSRTGEGPEAFF
TRBV4-2	16	TRBD2	TRBJ2-1	.	TGTGCCAGCAGCCAAGGTCTGGCTAGCGGGAGTAGTGAGCAGTTCTTC	CASSQGLASGSSEQFF
TRBV5-5	14	.	TRBJ2-7	.	TGTGCCAGCAGCGCCGGGGACACCTCCTACGAGCAGTACTTC	CASSAGDTSYEQYF
TRBV5-1	14	TRBD1	TRBJ2-7	.	TGCGCCAGCAGCTTTTACAGGGGATCCTACGAGCAGTACTTC	CASSFYRGSYEQYF
TRBV10-3	13	.	TRBJ2-3	.	TGTGCCATCAGTGAGTCGGACAAAGCAACGCAGTATTTT	CAISESDKATQYF
TRBV27	14	.	TRBJ2-2	.	TGTGCCAGCAGCCTTCGGGGGGCCGCCGGGGAGCTGTTTTTT	CASSLRGAAGELFF
TRBV25-1	16	TRBD1	TRBJ2-3	.	TGTGCCAGCAGTGGAGGGACAGGGGTTTCCACAGATACGCAGTATTTT	CASSGGTGVSTDTQYF
TRBV28	11	TRBD1	TRBJ1-2	.	TGTGCCGGAATGACAGGGGAGGGCTACACCTTC	CAGMTGEGYTF
TRBV4-3	13	TRBD2	TRBJ2-1	.	TGCGCCAGCAGCCAAGAGGGGGGGAGTGAGCAGTTCTTC	CASSQEGGSEQFF
TRBV4-3	14	.	TRBJ2-2	.	TGCGCCAGCAGCCAAGATGTGACAACCGGGGAGCTGTTTTTT	CASSQDVTTGELFF